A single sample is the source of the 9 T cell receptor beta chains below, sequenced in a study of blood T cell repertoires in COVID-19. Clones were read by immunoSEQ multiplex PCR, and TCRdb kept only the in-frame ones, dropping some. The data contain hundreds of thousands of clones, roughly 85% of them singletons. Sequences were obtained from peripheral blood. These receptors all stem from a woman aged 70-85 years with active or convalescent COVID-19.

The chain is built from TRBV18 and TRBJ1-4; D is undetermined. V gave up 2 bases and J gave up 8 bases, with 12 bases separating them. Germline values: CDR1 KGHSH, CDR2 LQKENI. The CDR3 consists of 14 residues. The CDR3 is CASSPSGGYEKLFF. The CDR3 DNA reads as TGTGCCAGCTCACCATCAGGAGGATACGAAAAACTGTTTTTT.

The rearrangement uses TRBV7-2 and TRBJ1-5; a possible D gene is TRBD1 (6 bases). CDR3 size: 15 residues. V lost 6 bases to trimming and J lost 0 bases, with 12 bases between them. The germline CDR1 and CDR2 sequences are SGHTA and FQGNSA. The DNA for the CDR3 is TGTGCCAGCAGTAGACAGGTTTTTAGCAATCAGCCCCAGCATTTT. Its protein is CASSRQVFSNQPQHF.

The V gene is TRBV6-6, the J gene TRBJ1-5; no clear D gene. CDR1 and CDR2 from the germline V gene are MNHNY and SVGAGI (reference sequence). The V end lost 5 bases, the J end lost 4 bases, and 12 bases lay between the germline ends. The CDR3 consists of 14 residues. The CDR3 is CASSGRQQNQPQHF. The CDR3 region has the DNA TGTGCCAGCAGTGGCAGACAACAAAATCAGCCCCAGCATTTT.

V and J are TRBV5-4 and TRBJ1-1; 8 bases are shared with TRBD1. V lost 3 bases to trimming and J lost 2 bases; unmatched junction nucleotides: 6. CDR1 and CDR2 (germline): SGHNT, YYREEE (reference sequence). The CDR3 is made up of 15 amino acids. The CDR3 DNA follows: TGTGCCAGCAGCTCCAGGGGGCAGGGTAACACTGAAGCTTTCTTT. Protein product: CASSSRGQGNTEAFF. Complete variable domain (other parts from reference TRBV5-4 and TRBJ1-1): ETGVTQSPTHLIKTRGQQVTLRCSSQSGHNTVSWYQQALGQGPQFIFQYYREEENGRGNFPPRFSGLQFPNYSSELNVNALELDDSALYLCASSSRGQGNTEAFFGQGTRLTVV.

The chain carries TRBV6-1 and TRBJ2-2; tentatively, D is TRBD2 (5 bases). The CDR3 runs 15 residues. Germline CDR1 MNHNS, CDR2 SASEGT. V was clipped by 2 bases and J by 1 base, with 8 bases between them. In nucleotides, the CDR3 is TGTGCCAGCAGTGAACGGGGAATGAACACCGGGGAGCTGTTTTTT. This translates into CASSERGMNTGELFF.

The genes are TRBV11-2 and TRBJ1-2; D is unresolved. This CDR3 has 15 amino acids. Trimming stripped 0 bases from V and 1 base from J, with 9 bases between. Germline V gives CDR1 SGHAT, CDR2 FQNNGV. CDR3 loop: CASSLDNIINYGYTF. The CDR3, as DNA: TGTGCCAGCAGCTTAGATAACATAATTAACTATGGCTACACCTTC.

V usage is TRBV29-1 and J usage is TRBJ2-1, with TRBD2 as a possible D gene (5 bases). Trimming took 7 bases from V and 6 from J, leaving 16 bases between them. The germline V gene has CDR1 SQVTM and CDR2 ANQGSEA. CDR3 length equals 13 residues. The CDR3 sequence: CSAVRDLGNEQFF. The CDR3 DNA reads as TGCAGCGCGGTACGGGATCTGGGCAATGAGCAGTTCTTC.

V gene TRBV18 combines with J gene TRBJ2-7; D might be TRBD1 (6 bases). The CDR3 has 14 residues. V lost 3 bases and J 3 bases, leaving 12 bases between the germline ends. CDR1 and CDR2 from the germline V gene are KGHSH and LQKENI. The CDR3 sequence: CASSPAQGNYEQYF. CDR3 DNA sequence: TGTGCCAGCTCACCGGCACAGGGCAACTACGAGCAGTACTTC.

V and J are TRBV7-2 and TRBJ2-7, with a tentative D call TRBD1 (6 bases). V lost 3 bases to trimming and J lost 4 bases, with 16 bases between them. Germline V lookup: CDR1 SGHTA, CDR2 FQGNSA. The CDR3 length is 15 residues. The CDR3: CASSFDRDTVYEQYF. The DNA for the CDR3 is TGTGCCAGCAGCTTCGACCGGGACACCGTATACGAGCAGTACTTC. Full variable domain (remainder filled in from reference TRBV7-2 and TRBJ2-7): GAGVSQSPSNKVTEKGKDVELRCDPISGHTALYWYRQSLGQGLEFLIYFQGNSAPDKSGLPSDRFSAERTGGSVSTLTIQRTQQEDSAVYLCASSFDRDTVYEQYFGPGTRLTVT.